This is a list of T cell receptor beta chains from one sample in a study of CD8+ T cells in alopecia areata. Assay used: immunoSEQ multiplex PCR; TCRdb lists only in-frame clones, some missing. This table has around 110,000 clones, around 83% appearing once. The material sequenced was CD8+ T cells sorted from blood, taken at week 24, from a patient treated with tofacitinib. Every receptor here comes from a human donor with alopecia areata. Each CDR3 is given with its conserved first and last residue. D genes are given only for firm matches. Clone size, where shown, is once, few, many, or a class for clones that have expanded.

v_call: TRBV15
d_call: TRBD1
clone_size: .
j_call: TRBJ2-5
cdr3_aa: CATSSDRGPETQYF
cdr3_nt: TGTGCCACCAGCAGCGACAGGGGGCCGGAGACCCAGTACTTC

v_call: TRBV7-6
d_call: TRBD2
clone_size: .
j_call: TRBJ2-3
cdr3_aa: CASSLAVAGVADTQYF
cdr3_nt: TGTGCCAGCAGCTTAGCGGTAGCGGGGGTGGCAGATACGCAGTATTTT

v_call: TRBV7-2
d_call: TRBD1
clone_size: .
j_call: TRBJ1-2
cdr3_aa: CASSLEGQGAYYGYTF
cdr3_nt: TGTGCCAGCAGCTTAGAGGGACAGGGGGCCTACTATGGCTACACCTTC

v_call: TRBV29-1
d_call: .
clone_size: .
j_call: TRBJ2-4
cdr3_aa: CSGTEGKNIQYF
cdr3_nt: TGCAGCGGAACAGAAGGCAAAAACATTCAGTACTTC

v_call: TRBV5-6
d_call: .
clone_size: .
j_call: TRBJ2-1
cdr3_aa: CASSFNGVKFF
cdr3_nt: TGTGCCAGCAGCTTCAATGGGGTAAAGTTCTTC

v_call: TRBV7-8
d_call: .
clone_size: .
j_call: TRBJ1-4
cdr3_aa: CASSLEGTREKLFF
cdr3_nt: TGTGCCAGCAGCTTAGAGGGGACAAGAGAAAAACTGTTTTTT

v_call: TRBV9
d_call: .
clone_size: once
j_call: TRBJ1-2
cdr3_aa: CASSVNNYGYTF
cdr3_nt: TGTGCCAGCAGCGTTAACAACTATGGCTACACCTTC

v_call: TRBV29-1
d_call: .
clone_size: .
j_call: TRBJ2-1
cdr3_aa: CSVVGDEQFF
cdr3_nt: TGCAGCGTTGTCGGGGATGAGCAGTTCTTC

v_call: TRBV5-4
d_call: TRBD1
clone_size: .
j_call: TRBJ1-2
cdr3_aa: CASSFWVPQGAHYGYTF
cdr3_nt: TGTGCCAGCAGCTTTTGGGTGCCACAGGGGGCGCACTATGGCTACACCTTC

v_call: TRBV27
d_call: TRBD2
clone_size: .
j_call: TRBJ2-3
cdr3_aa: CASTRLAGYTDTQYF
cdr3_nt: TGTGCCAGCACCCGACTAGCGGGGTACACAGATACGCAGTATTTT

v_call: TRBV11-2
d_call: .
clone_size: .
j_call: TRBJ2-7
cdr3_aa: CASSYPEGSMGEQYF
cdr3_nt: TGTGCCAGCAGCTACCCCGAGGGTTCCATGGGCGAGCAGTACTTC

v_call: TRBV7-9
d_call: .
clone_size: .
j_call: TRBJ1-4
cdr3_aa: CASSLPHTQGEKLFF
cdr3_nt: TGTGCCAGCAGCTTACCCCACACCCAAGGTGAAAAACTGTTTTTT

v_call: TRBV2
d_call: .
clone_size: once
j_call: TRBJ2-2
cdr3_aa: CASGEGATNTGELFF
cdr3_nt: TGTGCCAGCGGTGAAGGGGCCACCAACACCGGGGAGCTGTTTTTT

v_call: TRBV28
d_call: .
clone_size: .
j_call: TRBJ2-2
cdr3_aa: CASSTRFRSTGELFF
cdr3_nt: TGTGCCAGCAGTACGAGGTTTCGGAGCACCGGGGAGCTGTTTTTT

v_call: TRBV10-3
d_call: .
clone_size: once
j_call: TRBJ2-7
cdr3_aa: CAIRAGPGSYEQYF
cdr3_nt: TGTGCCATCAGGGCCGGACCGGGCTCCTACGAGCAGTACTTC

v_call: TRBV7-9
d_call: .
clone_size: once
j_call: TRBJ1-1
cdr3_aa: CASRSYGEHIEAFF
cdr3_nt: TGTGCCAGCAGATCGTACGGTGAACATATTGAAGCTTTCTTT

v_call: TRBV7-8
d_call: .
clone_size: .
j_call: TRBJ2-1
cdr3_aa: CASSSPRTSGPYNGQFF
cdr3_nt: TGTGCCAGCAGCTCCCCTCGGACCTCAGGCCCCTACAATGGGCAGTTCTTC

v_call: TRBV7-9
d_call: .
clone_size: .
j_call: TRBJ2-5
cdr3_aa: CASSLYTGGWETQYF
cdr3_nt: TGTGCCAGCAGCTTATATACGGGCGGTTGGGAGACCCAGTACTTC

v_call: TRBV6-6
d_call: .
clone_size: .
j_call: TRBJ1-6
cdr3_aa: CASSYSSPSYNSPLHF
cdr3_nt: TGTGCCAGCAGTTACTCCAGCCCCTCCTATAATTCACCCCTCCACTTT

v_call: TRBV6-5
d_call: TRBD1
clone_size: many
j_call: TRBJ2-7
cdr3_aa: CASSTGASSSYEQYF
cdr3_nt: TGTGCCAGCAGTACAGGGGCCTCAAGCTCCTACGAGCAGTACTTC

v_call: TRBV15
d_call: TRBD1
clone_size: .
j_call: TRBJ2-1
cdr3_aa: CATSLFQGTGGTDEQFF
cdr3_nt: TGTGCCACCAGCCTATTCCAAGGGACAGGGGGCACGGATGAGCAGTTCTTC

v_call: TRBV7-9
d_call: .
clone_size: .
j_call: TRBJ1-2
cdr3_aa: CASSPIEGRNYGYTF
cdr3_nt: TGTGCCAGCAGCCCGATAGAGGGAAGAAACTATGGCTACACCTTC

v_call: TRBV5-4
d_call: TRBD2
clone_size: .
j_call: TRBJ2-3
cdr3_aa: CASSFRLARRTDTQYF
cdr3_nt: TGTGCCAGCAGCTTTCGACTAGCCCGACGCACAGATACGCAGTATTTT